This T cell receptor beta chain was obtained from a study of T cell responses to AZD1222 COVID-19 vaccine. Produced via immunoSEQ multiplex PCR; TCRdb's table is partial and in-frame only. In the table there are some 53,000 clones, roughly 86% of which are singletons. The receptor was isolated from an adult who received the AZD1222 COVID-19 vaccine. The sample was peripheral blood, taken 28 days after the second AZD1222 dose.

The DNA for the CDR3 is TGTGCCAGCAGATTCCCCGTGGCGGGGTCCTACAATGAGCAGTTCTTC. Its protein product is CASRFPVAGSYNEQFF. The rearrangement links TRBV28 to TRBJ2-1; tentatively, D is TRBD2 (6 bases). The CDR3 spans 16 residues. Trimming left V 6 bases short and J 1 base short, with 16 bases between. From germline, CDR1 is MDHEN and CDR2 SYDVKM.